The next 29 T cell receptor beta chains were all read from a single sample in a study of cytomegalovirus exposure and HLA in healthy donors. In the PCR, 60 Vbeta and 13 Jbeta primers were used. Sequenced by immunoSEQ multiplex PCR; TCRdb stores in-frame clones only, minus some. The table includes 100,000 to 150,000 clones, approximately 72% detected once. Sequencing input: PBMCs. These TCRs come from a man younger than 30 in good health and CMV-seronegative.

The chain has TRBV9 and TRBJ1-2; the D is unclear. Germline V lookup: CDR1 SGDLS, CDR2 YYNGEE. This CDR3 is 14 amino acids long. The germline V and J ends were trimmed by 3 bases and 10 bases, with 19 bases remaining between them. CDR3 in DNA: TGTGCCAGCAGCGGGGTGGGGAGACTTATAGACTACACCTTC. It specifies CASSGVGRLIDYTF.

The chain employs TRBV14 and TRBJ2-3; 8 bases fit TRBD2. The CDR3 contains 17 residues. Germline V gene sequence: CDR1 SGHDN, CDR2 FVKESK. Germline trimming cut 1 base from V and 2 bases from J; bases unmatched to any gene: 8. The CDR3 here is CASSQVRGGTVTDTQYF. DNA for the CDR3: TGTGCCAGCAGCCAAGTTCGGGGGGGAACCGTCACAGATACGCAGTATTTT.

The chain carries TRBV28 and TRBJ1-1; D might be TRBD1 (6 bases). The CDR3 consists of 12 residues. The V gene lost 9 bases and the J gene lost 7 bases, with 15 bases spanning the gap. Germline CDR1 reads MDHEN; CDR2 reads SYDVKM. The CDR3 region has the DNA TGTGCCAGGCCTGGACAGTCCAGTGAAGCTTTCTTT. Translated, it gives CARPGQSSEAFF.

This chain connects TRBV20-1 to TRBJ1-1; D is uncertain. This CDR3 contains 11 residues. CDR1 is DFQATT and CDR2 is SNEGSKA in the germline V gene (reference sequence). V was pared by 3 bases and J by 3 bases, with 5 bases between. Here the CDR3 reads CSASSYTEAFF. The CDR3 nucleotides are TGCAGTGCTAGCTCCTACACTGAAGCTTTCTTT.

This rearrangement joins TRBV10-1 to TRBJ1-1, with 8 bases identical to TRBD1. V shed 6 bases, J shed 8 bases, and the junction held 8 bases outside the gene matches. This CDR3 is built from 13 residues. Per germline, CDR1 WNHNN and CDR2 SYGVQD (reference sequence). The CDR3 DNA is TGCGCCAGCAGCGAGACACAGGGGGAAGAAGCTTTCTTT. Translating gives CASSETQGEEAFF.

This sequence joins TRBV29-1 and TRBJ1-1, with a weak D call TRBD1 (5 bases). The germline V gene has CDR1 SQVTM and CDR2 ANQGSEA. The CDR3 is made up of 14 amino acids. Trimming took off 1 base at V and 5 bases at J, with 14 bases between the two ends. CDR3 DNA: TGCAGCGTTGAAGGGTTGCGGGGCGGGACTGAAGCTTTCTTT. It specifies CSVEGLRGGTEAFF.

This sequence joins TRBV18 and TRBJ2-1; a weak D match, TRBD1 (5 bases). Trimming took off 2 bases at V and 2 bases at J, with 10 bases between the two ends. The CDR3 length is 15 residues. The germline V gene has CDR1 KGHSH and CDR2 LQKENI. The CDR3 here is CASSPGRGPYNEQFF. CDR3 nucleotides: TGTGCCAGCTCACCAGGAAGGGGTCCCTACAATGAGCAGTTCTTC.

V gene TRBV5-6 combines with J gene TRBJ1-1; the match to TRBD1 covers 7 bases. CDR3 length: 14 amino acids. The trim removed 4 bases at V and 5 bases at J, leaving 8 bases unmatched. Germline CDR1 is SGHDT and CDR2 is YYEEEE. In DNA, the CDR3 is TGTGCCAGCAGCCAAACACAGGGGATTACTGAAGCTTTCTTT. Its translation is CASSQTQGITEAFF.

V gene TRBV11-3 combines with J gene TRBJ2-1; 7 bases align to TRBD2. CDR1 SGHNT and CDR2 YENEEA come from the germline V gene. V trimming: 4 bases; J trimming: 4 bases; junction bases outside the gene matches: 10. The CDR3 length is 16 residues. In DNA, the CDR3 is TGTGCCAGCAGCTCCGACCGGGACTACCGTTACAATGAGCAGTTCTTC. It yields the protein CASSSDRDYRYNEQFF.

This chain connects TRBV6-6 to TRBJ2-7; 7 bases match TRBD1. The CDR3 runs 14 residues. V gave up 6 bases and J gave up 2 bases; unmatched junction bases: 7. Germline values: CDR1 MNHNY, CDR2 SVGAGI (reference sequence). The DNA of the CDR3 is TGTGCCAGCAGGGGTCAGGGGGAAACCTACGAGCAGTACTTC. Protein: CASRGQGETYEQYF.

This chain links TRBV5-1 with TRBJ1-2; the match to TRBD1 covers 8 bases. CDR1 is SGHRS, CDR2 YFSETQ, per germline. V shed 0 bases, J shed 3 bases, and the junction held 7 bases outside the gene matches. CDR3 length: 16 amino acids. The CDR3 reads CASSLVGAGGYYGYTF. The CDR3, as DNA: TGCGCCAGCAGCTTGGTGGGGGCAGGGGGCTACTATGGCTACACCTTC.

The genes are TRBV25-1 and TRBJ2-5; perhaps TRBD2 as D (6 bases). The end of the DNA fits TRBJ2-7 better, so the J call may be wrong. Germline assignment: CDR1 MGHDK and CDR2 SYGVNS. CDR3 length: 16 amino acids. The CDR3 spells CASSSPWGDSSYEQYF. The CDR3 coding sequence is TGTGCCAGCAGTAGCCCCTGGGGGGATAGCTCCTACGAGCAGTACTTC.

The chain carries TRBV27 and TRBJ2-7; no clear D. V lost 0 bases, J lost 4 bases, and 13 bases lay in between. The germline V gene encodes CDR1 MNHEY and CDR2 SMNVEV (reference sequence). The CDR3 has 15 amino acids. CDR3 in amino acids: CASSLSRTDGYEQYF. The CDR3 DNA reads TGTGCCAGCAGTTTATCGAGAACCGACGGGTACGAGCAGTACTTC.

J is TRBJ2-1 and V is TRBV7-9; TRBD2 matches at 11 bases. The germline V gene encodes CDR1 SEHNR and CDR2 FQNEAQ (reference sequence). The CDR3 extends over 12 amino acids. V was clipped by 6 bases and J by 16 bases; unmatched bases: 8. The CDR3 DNA reads TGTGCCAGCAGTTCACACACTAGCGGGGGTTTCTTC. Translated: CASSSHTSGGFF.

The rearrangement links TRBV9 to TRBJ1-2; a possible D gene is TRBD1 (5 bases). The germline gives CDR1 SGDLS, CDR2 YYNGEE. V lost 0 bases and J lost 5, with 20 bases in between. CDR3 length: 17 residues. The chain's CDR3 is CASSVGPSTSGRYGYTF. The CDR3 coding sequence is TGTGCCAGCAGCGTAGGCCCCTCCACTTCAGGGAGGTATGGCTACACCTTC.

J is TRBJ2-2 and V is TRBV7-9; maybe TRBD2 (5 bases). This CDR3 comprises 12 residues. Germline V gene sequence: CDR1 SEHNR, CDR2 FQNEAQ (reference sequence). V was pared by 5 bases and J by 6 bases, with 7 bases between. CDR3 amino acids: CASSRGPGELFF. In DNA form, the CDR3 reads TGTGCCAGCAGCCGCGGGCCCGGGGAGCTGTTTTTT.

This chain uses TRBV29-1 with TRBJ2-7, with D uncertain. CDR1 is SQVTM, CDR2 ANQGSEA, per germline. This CDR3 spans 12 amino acids. Trimming removed 7 bases at V and 2 bases at J, with 12 bases between. The CDR3 DNA sequence: TGCAGCGGCAGGTCCACAGCCTACGAGCAGTACTTC. This encodes CSGRSTAYEQYF.

The chain recombines TRBV4-1 with TRBJ2-7; tentatively, D is TRBD2 (5 bases). CDR1 is MGHRA, CDR2 YSYEKL, per germline. The V end lost 3 bases, the J end lost 0 bases, and 15 bases lay between the germline ends. The CDR3 is 16 amino acids. The DNA of the CDR3 is TGCGCCAGCAGCCATAGCGTGGCACAGACCTCCTACGAGCAGTACTTC. Protein product: CASSHSVAQTSYEQYF.

This clone was observed a handful of times. The V gene is TRBV6-5, the J gene TRBJ2-7; 8 bases agree with TRBD1. J lost 4 bases, V lost 5 bases, and 10 bases had no gene match. Germline V lookup: CDR1 MNHEY, CDR2 SVGAGI. The CDR3 is made up of 15 amino acids. The CDR3 reads CASSLNRDRSYEQYF. The CDR3 DNA reads TGTGCCAGCAGTCTCAACCGGGACAGGAGTTACGAGCAGTACTTC.

V and J are TRBV30 and TRBJ1-3; D not certain. CDR1 is GTSNPN and CDR2 is SVGIG in the germline V gene (reference sequence). CDR3 length: 14 residues. V lost 3 bases, J lost 0 bases, and 9 bases lay in between. The CDR3: CAWSRSVSGNTIYF. CDR3 coding DNA: TGTGCCTGGAGCCGTTCCGTCTCTGGAAACACCATATATTTT.

The chain uses TRBV5-1 and TRBJ1-2, with TRBD1 matching 7 bases. V was clipped by 0 bases and J by 1 base; unmatched bases: 6. The germline V gene has CDR1 SGHRS and CDR2 YFSETQ. There are 16 residues in the CDR3. The CDR3 nucleotides read TGCGCCAGCAGCTTGGGCCAGGGGGGAAGTAACTATGGCTACACCTTC. It is translated as CASSLGQGGSNYGYTF.

This clone was detected a few times. The chain joins TRBV7-8 to TRBJ1-5, with 9 bases identical to TRBD1. Germline values: CDR1 SGHVS, CDR2 FQNEAQ. V lost 2 bases, J lost 2 bases, and 1 base stayed unmatched. The CDR3 spans 15 residues. The CDR3 protein is CASSLRTGGNQPQHF. CDR3 bases: TGTGCCAGCAGCTTAAGGACAGGGGGCAATCAGCCCCAGCATTTT.

The chain uses TRBV30 and TRBJ2-3; D may be TRBD2 (7 bases). V was trimmed by 2 bases and J by 15 bases, leaving 21 bases between them. CDR3 length: 13 amino acids. Germline assignment: CDR1 GTSNPN and CDR2 SVGIG (reference sequence). CDR3 loop: CAWSHEGGAAGYF. The CDR3 coding sequence is TGTGCCTGGAGTCACGAGGGGGGGGCTGCGGGCTATTTT. Combining the CDR3 with reference TRBV30 and TRBJ2-3 gives the whole variable domain SQTIHQWPATLVQPVGSPLSLECTVEGTSNPNLYWYRQAAGRGLQLLFYSVGIGQISSEVPQNLSASRPQDRQFILSSKKLLLSDSGFYLCAWSHEGGAAGYFGPGTRLTVL.

This chain connects TRBV5-4 to TRBJ2-3, with 14 bases fitting TRBD2. The CDR3 spans 18 residues. The V segment lost 1 base and the J segment 0 bases; nucleotides outside the gene matches: 4. CDR1 is SGHNT, CDR2 YYREEE, per germline (reference sequence). The CDR3 loop reads CASSLKWTSGGSTDTQYF. The CDR3 DNA is TGTGCCAGCAGCTTGAAGTGGACTAGCGGGGGGAGCACAGATACGCAGTATTTT.

The chain uses TRBV27 and TRBJ2-7; TRBD1 matches 9 bases. CDR1 and CDR2 from the germline V gene are MNHEY and SMNVEV (reference sequence). Trimming cost V 6 bases and J 3 bases; bases outside gene matches: 3. This CDR3 region has 13 residues. CDR3 DNA sequence: TGTGCCAGCAGCCCGGGACAGGGCTACGAGCAGTACTTC. Residues: CASSPGQGYEQYF.

A few counts support this clone. The chain couples TRBV6-5 to TRBJ2-4; 7 bases are a match to TRBD1. The CDR3 loop spans 15 amino acids. The germline gives CDR1 MNHEY, CDR2 SVGAGI. Trimming cost V 8 bases and J 0 bases; bases outside gene matches: 7. As DNA, the CDR3 is TGTGCCAGCGGACACAGGGGCTCAGCCAAAAACATTCAGTACTTC. Translated: CASGHRGSAKNIQYF.

This clone was seen a single time. Other DNA sequences of this sample code for an identical CDR3. The chain has TRBV7-2 and TRBJ2-3, with 7 nucleotides matching TRBD1. The CDR3 runs to 12 residues. Germline V gene sequence: CDR1 SGHTA, CDR2 FQGNSA. The V gene end was trimmed by 6 bases and the J gene end by 8 bases; junction bases not matched to a gene: 5. The CDR3 sequence is CASSSPGGTQYF. The CDR3, as DNA: TGTGCCAGCAGTTCTCCAGGGGGTACGCAGTATTTT.

This clone showed up just a few times. This sequence joins TRBV7-2 and TRBJ2-2; D is unresolved. Germline values: CDR1 SGHTA, CDR2 FQGNSA. V was shortened by 0 bases and J by 6 bases, with 2 bases between the two germline ends. The length of the CDR3 is 12 residues. CDR3 in amino acids: CASSLAAGELFF. The CDR3 DNA follows: TGTGCCAGCAGCTTAGCCGCCGGGGAGCTGTTTTTT.

The chain employs TRBV10-1 and TRBJ2-5, with TRBD2 identical over 8 bases. CDR3 size: 16 residues. The J segment lost 2 bases and the V segment lost 4 bases, leaving 9 bases of the junction unmatched. CDR1 and CDR2 (germline): WNHNN, SYGVQD (reference sequence). The CDR3 sequence is CASSGYSGGGQETQYF. CDR3 coding DNA: TGCGCCAGCAGTGGGTACTCTGGCGGGGGGCAAGAGACCCAGTACTTC.